This T cell receptor (beta chain) derives from a study of blood T cell repertoires in COVID-19. At the level of the study: Acute-phase and convalescent COVID-19 samples originated in the United States, Italy and Spain.

TCRdb's copy holds only in-frame clones and misses some; the assay was immunoSEQ multiplex PCR. The sample contains around 290,000 clones, 88% of which appear only once. This CDR3 is built from 18 residues. V shed 3 bases, J shed 0 bases, and the junction held 10 bases outside the gene matches. The germline gives CDR1 LNHDA, CDR2 SQIVND (reference sequence). The J gene is TRBJ1-2, the V gene TRBV19; 10 bases match TRBD1. This receptor was taken from a woman aged 60-75 years in a cohort exposed to, infected with or recovered from COVID-19 (not recorded which). Sequenced input: PBMCs or T cells enriched from blood (not recorded which). This CDR3 is CASSIGRDRGLSNYGYTF. The CDR3 DNA sequence: TGTGCCAGTAGTATTGGCCGGGACAGGGGTCTCTCTAACTATGGCTACACCTTC.